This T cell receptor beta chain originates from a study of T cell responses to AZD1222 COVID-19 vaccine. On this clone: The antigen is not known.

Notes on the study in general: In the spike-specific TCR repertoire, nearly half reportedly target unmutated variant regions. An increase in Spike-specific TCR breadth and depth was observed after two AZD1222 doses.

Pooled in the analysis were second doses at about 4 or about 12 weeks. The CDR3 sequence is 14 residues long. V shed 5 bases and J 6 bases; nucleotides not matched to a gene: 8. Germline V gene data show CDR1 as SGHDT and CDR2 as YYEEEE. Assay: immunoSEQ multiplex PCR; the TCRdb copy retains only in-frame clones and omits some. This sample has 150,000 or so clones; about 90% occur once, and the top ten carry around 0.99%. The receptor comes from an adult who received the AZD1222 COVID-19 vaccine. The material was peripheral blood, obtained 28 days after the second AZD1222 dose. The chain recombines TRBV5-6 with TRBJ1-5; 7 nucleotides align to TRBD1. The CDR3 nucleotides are TGTGCCAGCAGTTCCCAGGGGGGAGGTCAGCCCCAGCATTTT. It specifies CASSSQGGGQPQHF.